This T cell receptor (beta chain) was obtained from a study of blood T cell repertoires in COVID-19. Study-level background: The analysed material was cDNA or gDNA that came from T cells, B-cell-depleted T cells, or PBMCs.

From germline, CDR1 is PRHDT and CDR2 FYEKMQ (reference sequence). J gave up 1 base and V 2 bases, and 9 bases lay outside the gene matches. This CDR3 contains 18 residues. In the study's own analysis: Amplifying reference gene primers gave estimates of nucleated cell counts. This table comes from immunoSEQ multiplex PCR, and its TCRdb copy is limited to in-frame clones, with some not included. V and J calls and clone size are those listed in that table; D and trimming were worked out from the DNA. Here the sample spans some 150,000 clones, approximately 86% being singletons. The clonotype originates from a woman aged 45-65 years with acute or convalescent COVID-19. This chain connects TRBV13 to TRBJ2-1, with 9 bases fitting TRBD2. The specimen sequenced was peripheral blood. The chain's CDR3 is CASSLTMASGTSYNEQFF. As DNA, the CDR3 is TGTGCCAGCAGCTTAACTATGGCTAGCGGGACATCCTACAATGAGCAGTTCTTC. Full variable domain (outside the CDR3, taken from reference TRBV13 and TRBJ2-1): AAGVIQSPRHLIKEKRETATLKCYPIPRHDTVYWYQQGPGQDPQFLISFYEKMQSDKGSIPDRFSAQQFSDYHSELNMSSLELGDSALYFCASSLTMASGTSYNEQFFGPGTRLTVL.